A single sample gave rise to the 21 T cell receptor beta chains below, sequenced in a study of cytomegalovirus exposure and HLA in healthy donors. Sequencing was performed with immunoSEQ multiplex PCR; in TCRdb, only in-frame clones are kept and a portion is missing. Found here are under 400,000 clones, about nine tenths of them singletons; the top ten hold roughly 0.83%. Sample: PBMCs. Receptors were obtained from a woman between 18 and 29 years old in good health and CMV-seronegative.

V gene TRBV7-9 combines with J gene TRBJ2-3; TRBD1 might be the D (6 bases). The V gene lost 8 bases and the J gene lost 0 bases, with 15 bases spanning the gap. The CDR3 extends over 15 amino acids. The germline V gene encodes CDR1 SEHNR and CDR2 FQNEAQ (reference sequence). The CDR3 spells CASAYGTLSTDTQYF. The DNA of the CDR3 is TGTGCCAGCGCGTATGGGACACTAAGCACAGATACGCAGTATTTT.

This clone was seen a few times. The gene calls are TRBV2 and TRBJ1-5; D gene uncertain. The CDR3 loop spans 15 amino acids. Deletions cut 4 bases from V and 3 bases from J, with 13 bases between. Germline-derived CDR1 and CDR2 are SNHLY and FYNNEI. CDR3 sequence: CASSAQARYNQPQHF. The CDR3 DNA follows: TGTGCCAGCAGTGCGCAGGCAAGGTACAATCAGCCCCAGCATTTT.

This CDR3 is CASSPATGGTGELFF. CDR3 nucleotides: TGCGCCAGCAGCCCCGCAACAGGGGGCACCGGGGAGCTGTTTTTT. This chain links TRBV5-1 with TRBJ2-2; TRBD1 aligns across 8 bases. Per germline, CDR1 SGHRS and CDR2 YFSETQ. J lost 4 bases, V lost 4 bases, and 6 bases had no gene match. The CDR3 covers 15 residues.

The rearrangement uses TRBV11-3 and TRBJ2-2, with 15 bases identical to TRBD2. Germline CDR1 SGHNT, CDR2 YENEEA. V gave up 6 bases and J gave up 0 bases; unmatched junction bases: 11. The CDR3 runs 20 residues. The CDR3 DNA reads TGTGCCAGCAGTTCAAAACCGGGACTAGCGGGGGGACCGAACACCGGGGAGCTGTTTTTT. Protein sequence: CASSSKPGLAGGPNTGELFF.

This clone was detected only a few times. The chain combines TRBV2 with TRBJ1-5, with D perhaps TRBD1 (5 bases). V lost 4 bases and J lost 7, with 11 bases in between. Germline V gene sequence: CDR1 SNHLY, CDR2 FYNNEI. The CDR3 runs to 13 residues. CDR3 bases: TGTGCCAGCAGTGTCAGGGAGGGCCAGCCCCAGCATTTT. Encoded protein: CASSVREGQPQHF.

The gene calls are TRBV6-4 and TRBJ2-1; a possible D gene is TRBD1 (6 bases). This CDR3 region has 15 residues. Trimming left V 2 bases short and J 10 bases short, with 18 bases between. Germline CDR1 and CDR2: MRHNA and SNTAGT. The CDR3 DNA reads TGTGCCAGCAGTGACGAGGGGGAAAGGGGGTTCGAGCAGTTCTTC. Translated, it gives CASSDEGERGFEQFF.

This sequence joins TRBV27 and TRBJ2-1; D call uncertain. The germline V gene encodes CDR1 MNHEY and CDR2 SMNVEV (reference sequence). The V and J ends lost 5 bases and 9 bases respectively, with 29 bases between them. This CDR3 is 18 amino acids long. The CDR3 DNA follows: TGTGCCAGCAGTCCTATATTGTCCGTCAGTGCCATGTTAGCTGAGCAGTTCTTC. Protein sequence: CASSPILSVSAMLAEQFF.

The chain carries TRBV4-2 and TRBJ2-1; 11 bases agree with TRBD2. CDR1 and CDR2 (germline): LGHNA, YNFKEQ. V gave up 1 base and J gave up 0 bases; unmatched junction bases: 8. This CDR3 is built from 19 residues. CDR3 DNA sequence: TGTGCCAGCAGCCAAGTTCTTAGCGGGAGGGCTTCCTCCTACAATGAGCAGTTCTTC. Translating gives CASSQVLSGRASSYNEQFF.

The chain carries TRBV19 and TRBJ2-6; tentative D call: TRBD2 (5 bases). The CDR3 totals 16 residues. The germline CDR1 and CDR2 sequences are LNHDA and SQIVND (reference sequence). V lost 2 bases and J 2 bases, leaving 10 bases between the germline ends. The chain's CDR3 is CASSIWAGAGANVLTF. CDR3 in DNA: TGTGCCAGTAGTATATGGGCCGGGGCTGGGGCCAACGTCCTGACTTTC.

The chain is built from TRBV29-1 and TRBJ2-7; 10 nucleotides line up with TRBD2. The V and J ends lost 0 bases and 5 bases, in that order; junction bases with no gene match: 7. The CDR3 totals 15 residues. The V gene's germline CDR1 is SQVTM and CDR2 ANQGSEA. The CDR3 DNA sequence: TGCAGCGTTGAAGAAGTAGCGGGGGGCTTTGACGAGCAGTACTTC. This gives the protein CSVEEVAGGFDEQYF.

The chain combines TRBV6-5 with TRBJ2-3, with D possibly matching TRBD1 (5 bases). CDR3 length equals 16 residues. V gave up 0 bases and J gave up 6 bases, with 16 bases separating them. Germline lookup yields CDR1 MNHEY and CDR2 SVGAGI. CDR3 sequence (DNA): TGTGCCAGCAGTTACTCCCGTAGGGGCTCCACGGATACGCAGTATTTT. Its protein product is CASSYSRRGSTDTQYF.

The chain employs TRBV19 and TRBJ2-7; 8 bases are shared with TRBD2. Germline-derived CDR1 and CDR2 are LNHDA and SQIVND (reference sequence). V shed 7 bases and J 2 bases; nucleotides not matched to a gene: 10. The CDR3 length is 15 residues. The CDR3 region has the DNA TGTGCCAGTACCCCGGGCAGCGGGGGACCCTACGAGCAGTACTTC. This encodes CASTPGSGGPYEQYF.

The V gene is TRBV6-1, the J gene TRBJ1-2; 7 bases are a match to TRBD1. The CDR3 runs 14 residues. Per the germline V gene, CDR1 is MNHNS and CDR2 is SASEGT. V trimming: 7 bases; J trimming: 5 bases; junction bases outside the gene matches: 10. This CDR3 is CASMRNSQGYGYTF. The CDR3, as DNA: TGTGCCAGCATGAGAAACTCACAGGGGTATGGCTACACCTTC.

The chain uses TRBV7-9 and TRBJ2-1; possibly TRBD2 for D (7 bases). The CDR3 is 17 residues long. Germline V CDR1 and CDR2: SEHNR, FQNEAQ (reference sequence). Trimming left V 6 bases short and J 9 bases short, with 27 bases between. The DNA of the CDR3 is TGTGCCAGCAGTCGAAGGGGGGGCCTTATAAGCAGTACTGAGCAGTTCTTC. Its translation is CASSRRGGLISSTEQFF.

V usage is TRBV7-7 and J usage is TRBJ2-5, with 8 positions matching TRBD2. With V trimmed by 4 bases and J by 0 bases, 4 bases remained unmatched. This CDR3 is 15 amino acids long. Germline lookup yields CDR1 SSHAT and CDR2 FNYEAQ (reference sequence). The CDR3 here is CASSSGGGYQETQYF. The CDR3 DNA reads as TGTGCCAGCAGCTCCGGGGGGGGTTACCAAGAGACCCAGTACTTC.

Concerning this clone: Different DNA sequences within this sample yield the same CDR3. V is TRBV28 and J is TRBJ2-7, with TRBD2 matching 8 bases. CDR1 and CDR2 from the germline V gene are MDHEN and SYDVKM. CDR3 length: 15 amino acids. V lost 2 bases to trimming and J lost 0 bases; unmatched junction nucleotides: 3. The CDR3 loop reads CASSLGAGGSYEQYF. DNA for the CDR3: TGTGCCAGCAGTTTAGGCGCGGGGGGCTCCTACGAGCAGTACTTC.

The chain couples TRBV9 to TRBJ2-5, with D perhaps matching TRBD1 (6 bases). The CDR3 length is 17 residues. Germline V lookup: CDR1 SGDLS, CDR2 YYNGEE. The V and J ends lost 2 bases and 4 bases respectively, with 21 bases between them. The CDR3 sequence: CASSVHHRVLVGETQYF. CDR3 sequence (DNA): TGTGCCAGCAGCGTGCATCACAGGGTATTAGTCGGAGAGACCCAGTACTTC.

This clone appeared a few times. V and J are TRBV7-9 and TRBJ1-5; D is perhaps TRBD1 (6 bases). Germline CDR1 is SEHNR and CDR2 is FQNEAQ (reference sequence). There are 15 residues in the CDR3. The V end lost 5 bases, the J end lost 2 bases, and 13 bases lay between the germline ends. The CDR3 DNA follows: TGTGCCAGCAGCCCCGAGGGGGTCGGCAATCAGCCCCAGCATTTT. This sequence encodes CASSPEGVGNQPQHF.

V is TRBV5-1 and J is TRBJ2-3; tentative D call: TRBD2 (5 bases). The germline V gene encodes CDR1 SGHRS and CDR2 YFSETQ. The V gene lost 3 bases and the J gene lost 4 bases, with 18 bases spanning the gap. The CDR3 has 16 amino acids. DNA of the CDR3: TGCGCCAGCAGCTCCCTTACCCTTACTAGACCAGATACGCAGTATTTT. Residues: CASSSLTLTRPDTQYF.

This chain connects TRBV4-1 to TRBJ2-2; 16 bases align to TRBD2. The CDR3 covers 19 residues. Trimming removed 2 bases from V and 3 bases from J; junction bases left unmatched: 6. Germline-derived CDR1 and CDR2 are MGHRA and YSYEKL. DNA for the CDR3: TGCGCCAGCAGCCAACCGGGACTAGCGGGAGGGCCGGACACCGGGGAGCTGTTTTTT. Its translation is CASSQPGLAGGPDTGELFF.

This rearrangement joins TRBV2 to TRBJ1-1; possible D gene TRBD1, 5 bases. The CDR3 is 15 amino acids. Trimming cost V 5 bases and J 8 bases, with 21 bases left between them. Per germline, CDR1 SNHLY and CDR2 FYNNEI. The CDR3 nucleotides are TGTGCCAGCAGTCGTTTCCTGCTGGAGGGGCGAGAAGCTTTCTTT. As protein: CASSRFLLEGREAFF.